One TCR beta chain is described in this entry. Its target is not known. The data stem from a study of response to subunit inactivated influenza vaccine. Findings and caveats of the study: The authors put forward the suggestion that each seasonal influenza vaccination may bring in only a limited number of new T cells.

TCRdb reprocessed the RT-PCR reads with MiXCR, giving one entry per CDR3 protein. The sample holds about 480,000 distinct CDR3 sequences; approximately 13% are singletons and the top ten take around 14%. There are 13 residues in the CDR3. V lost 6 bases, J lost 5 bases, and 8 bases stayed unmatched. CDR1 is DFQATT, CDR2 SNEGSKA, per germline (reference sequence). This chain uses TRBV20-1 with TRBJ2-3; 7 bases line up with TRBD2. This material consisted of PBMCs from blood, taken about 40 days after vaccination. The source of this sequence is a man in his fifties who received an inactivated influenza vaccine. The chain's CDR3 is CSADRGDQDTQYF. In DNA, the CDR3 is TGCAGTGCGGACCGGGGGGATCAAGATACGCAGTATTTT.